The 27 T cell receptor beta chains presented below share a single source sample, sequenced in a study of Graves' ophthalmopathy and Graves' hyperthyroidism. TCR beta CDR3 amplification used RNA transcripts. After a first-round RT-PCR with HTBI primers, a second-round multiplex PCR was run. TCRdb re-called the multiplex PCR reads through MiXCR, storing one row per CDR3 protein. Among about 400,000 distinct CDR3 sequences, around 17% were seen once, and the ten largest hold around 1.5%. The specimen sequenced was peripheral blood. The receptors here all came from a woman under 30 with Graves' ophthalmopathy.

This clonotype has at least ten counts. V gene TRBV20-1 combines with J gene TRBJ2-7; possible D gene TRBD2, 6 bases. The V end was cut by 5 bases, the J end by 4 bases, with 18 bases between. Germline CDR1 is DFQATT and CDR2 is SNEGSKA (reference sequence). The CDR3 has 14 residues. The CDR3 loop reads CSAPYYSGSYEQYF. The CDR3 DNA is TGCAGTGCTCCATATTATAGCGGATCTTACGAGCAGTACTTC.

This clonotype was detected ten times or more. The genes are TRBV11-2 and TRBJ1-3; D unclear. The V end lost 8 bases, the J end lost 0 bases, and 11 bases lay between the germline ends. Per the germline V gene, CDR1 is SGHAT and CDR2 is FQNNGV. This CDR3 is built from 14 residues. CDR3 protein: CASERRSSGNTIYF. The DNA of the CDR3 is TGTGCCAGCGAAAGGCGGAGCTCTGGAAACACCATATATTTT. Combining the CDR3 with reference TRBV11-2 and TRBJ1-3 gives the whole variable domain EAGVAQSPRYKIIEKRQSVAFWCNPISGHATLYWYQQILGQGPKLLIQFQNNGVVDDSQLPKDRFSAERLKGVDSTLKIQPAKLEDSAVYLCASERRSSGNTIYFGEGSWLTVV.

This clonotype has ten or more counts. The chain combines TRBV12-3 or TRBV12-4 with TRBJ2-2; 8 bases align to TRBD1. The CDR3 loop spans 15 amino acids. The junction had 4 bases not matched to a gene; V was cut back by 6 bases and J by 1 base. For the CDR3, the DNA is TGTGCCAGCAGAACCGGGACAGGGAACACCGGGGAGCTGTTTTTT. Translated: CASRTGTGNTGELFF.

In this sample, this clonotype turned up once. V usage is TRBV7-2 and J usage is TRBJ1-6, with 7 bases that match TRBD1. Germline lookup yields CDR1 SGHTA and CDR2 FQGNSA. CDR3 length equals 13 residues. Trimming removed 7 bases from V and 7 bases from J; junction bases left unmatched: 4. CDR3 nucleotides: TGTGCCAGCAAGGGACAGAGCAATTCACCCCTCCACTTT. This codes for CASKGQSNSPLHF. Variable domain in full (rest from reference TRBV7-2 and TRBJ1-6): GAGVSQSPSNKVTEKGKDVELRCDPISGHTALYWYRQSLGQGLEFLIYFQGNSAPDKSGLPSDRFSAERTGGSVSTLTIQRTQQEDSAVYLCASKGQSNSPLHFGNGTRLTVT.

At least ten counts were recorded for this clonotype. In DNA, the CDR3 is TGTGCCAGCAGTGAATCTGATAGTTACCTCACAGATACGCAGTATTTT. This sequence encodes CASSESDSYLTDTQYF. This chain connects TRBV6-1 to TRBJ2-3; D unclear. This CDR3 has 16 residues. Trimming took off 2 bases at V and 2 bases at J, with 14 bases between the two ends. Germline CDR1 is MNHNS and CDR2 is SASEGT.

The table lists this clonotype with many counts. V usage is TRBV6-2 or TRBV6-3 and J usage is TRBJ2-7; TRBD2 matches at 9 bases. V lost 6 bases, J lost 1 base, and 7 bases stayed unmatched. This CDR3 spans 15 amino acids. Germline assignment: CDR1 MNHEY and CDR2 SVGEGT. The CDR3 loop reads CASRFISGSSYEQYF. The CDR3 coding sequence is TGTGCCAGCAGATTTATTAGCGGGAGTTCCTACGAGCAGTACTTC.

This clonotype came up many times. The rearrangement links TRBV10-3 to TRBJ2-5; 7 bases line up with TRBD1. V lost 0 bases, J lost 3 bases, and 10 bases stayed unmatched. This CDR3 region has 17 residues. CDR1 and CDR2 from the germline V gene are ENHRY and SYGVKD. The CDR3 DNA reads TGTGCCATCAGTGAGTCAGCGTGGCAGGGGGTTAAAGAGACCCAGTACTTC. Its translation is CAISESAWQGVKETQYF.

This clonotype was recorded at least ten times. The chain uses TRBV28 and TRBJ2-7; 7 bases agree with TRBD2. Trimming removed 4 bases from V and 5 bases from J; junction bases left unmatched: 11. Germline V gene data show CDR1 as MDHEN and CDR2 as SYDVKM. The CDR3 contains 15 residues. The CDR3 loop reads CASSYWGGPNNEQYF. The CDR3 coding sequence is TGTGCCAGCAGTTACTGGGGGGGACCGAACAACGAGCAGTACTTC.

This clonotype appeared many times. This sequence joins TRBV30 and TRBJ1-1; D is unclear. The CDR3 extends over 12 amino acids. V was cut by 5 bases and J by 1 base, with 8 bases left in between. Germline V gene sequence: CDR1 GTSNPN, CDR2 SVGIG (reference sequence). In DNA, the CDR3 is TGTGCCTGGGGGGATGGGAACACTGAAGCTTTCTTT. It translates to CAWGDGNTEAFF.

In its sample, this clonotype was seen many times. The chain recombines TRBV7-9 with TRBJ2-2; D unresolved. CDR1 is SEHNR and CDR2 is FQNEAQ in the germline V gene (reference sequence). The CDR3 totals 15 residues. The V end was cut by 1 base, the J end by 0 bases, with 6 bases between. The CDR3 sequence: CASSLGPTNTGELFF. CDR3 coding DNA: TGTGCCAGCAGCTTAGGGCCTACGAACACCGGGGAGCTGTTTTTT. Full variable domain (rest looked up from reference TRBV7-9 and TRBJ2-2): DTGVSQNPRHKITKRGQNVTFRCDPISEHNRLYWYRQTLGQGPEFLTYFQNEAQLEKSRLLSDRFSAERPKGSFSTLEIQRTEQGDSAMYLCASSLGPTNTGELFFGEGSRLTVL.

This clonotype was recorded many times. The chain recombines TRBV6-5 with TRBJ1-1, with D unresolved. The CDR3 extends over 15 amino acids. V lost 0 bases to trimming and J lost 1 base, with 9 bases between them. Germline CDR1 is MNHEY and CDR2 is SVGAGI. The CDR3 sequence: CASSYSRLWNTEAFF. CDR3 coding DNA: TGTGCCAGCAGTTACTCGAGACTATGGAACACTGAAGCTTTCTTT.

To note about this clonotype: Being one base from a much bigger clone, this may be a read error. The J gene is TRBJ2-7, the V gene TRBV2; D might be TRBD1 (6 bases). The CDR3 is 15 amino acids. From germline, CDR1 is SNHLY and CDR2 FYNNEI. The V end was cut by 6 bases, the J end by 2 bases, with 17 bases between. CDR3 in DNA: TGTGCCAGCAGCCCCCCCCCCCGGGACACCTACGAGCAGTACTTC. Translating gives CASSPPPRDTYEQYF.

There are a few counts of this clonotype. The chain is built from TRBV18 and TRBJ2-5; 7 bases are shared with TRBD1. The V and J ends lost 0 bases and 1 base, in that order; junction bases with no gene match: 5. The CDR3 spans 16 residues. Germline assignment: CDR1 KGHSH and CDR2 LQKENI. CDR3 sequence: CASSPPGRDSQETQYF. CDR3 DNA sequence: TGTGCCAGCTCACCACCTGGCCGGGACAGCCAAGAGACCCAGTACTTC.

This clonotype was found many times. The rearrangement uses TRBV6-2 or TRBV6-3 and TRBJ1-6, with unresolved D. The V gene lost 7 bases and the J gene lost 10 bases, with 20 bases spanning the gap. From germline, CDR1 is MNHEY and CDR2 SVGEGT. The length of the CDR3 is 15 residues. CDR3 nucleotide sequence: TGTGCCAGCATTGACCCGATCGGAGGGCCCTCACCCCTCCACTTT. Its translation: CASIDPIGGPSPLHF.

This clonotype was counted ten times or more. This sequence joins TRBV12-3 or TRBV12-4 and TRBJ1-5; no reliable D call. V lost 6 bases and J 0 bases, leaving 9 bases between the germline ends. There are 14 residues in the CDR3. The CDR3 here is CASSPADSNQPQHF. CDR3 nucleotides: TGTGCCAGCAGCCCCGCAGATAGCAATCAGCCCCAGCATTTT.

The V call is TRBV6-2 or TRBV6-3, the J call TRBJ2-7; D is unclear. V gave up 5 bases and J gave up 5 bases, with 16 bases separating them. Germline CDR1 and CDR2: MNHEY and SVGEGT. The CDR3 spans 14 residues. The CDR3 DNA reads TGTGCCAGCAGTCGCCGCGGCGGACCCAACGAGCAGTACTTC. Its translation: CASSRRGGPNEQYF.

This clonotype was recorded at least ten times. The V call is TRBV6-1, the J call TRBJ2-7; perhaps TRBD1 as D (6 bases). Deletions cut 4 bases from V and 9 bases from J, with 16 bases between. Germline CDR1 reads MNHNS; CDR2 reads SASEGT. This CDR3 region has 13 residues. The CDR3 loop reads CASSVRDTEWQYF. In nucleotides, the CDR3 is TGTGCCAGCAGTGTCCGGGACACCGAGTGGCAGTACTTC.

This clonotype was observed at least ten times. The rearrangement links TRBV28 to TRBJ1-6, with 7 bases matching TRBD1. The CDR3 runs 15 residues. V gave up 2 bases and J gave up 4 bases; unmatched junction bases: 2. CDR1 MDHEN and CDR2 SYDVKM come from the germline V gene. This CDR3 reads CASSLGDSYNSPLHF. The CDR3 bases are TGTGCCAGCAGTTTAGGGGACAGTTATAATTCACCCCTCCACTTT.

This chain links TRBV12-3 or TRBV12-4 with TRBJ1-1; D call uncertain. The CDR3 length is 13 residues. Trimming stripped 5 bases from V and 10 bases from J, with 17 bases between. The CDR3 DNA sequence: TGTGCCAGCAGTCTCCAGGACCGACAAGGAGCTTTCTTT. This encodes CASSLQDRQGAFF.

There are many counts of this clonotype. This chain links TRBV3-1 with TRBJ2-2; possible D gene TRBD1, 5 bases. Per germline, CDR1 LGHDT and CDR2 YNNKEL (reference sequence). This CDR3 spans 14 amino acids. Trimming shortened V by 5 bases and J by 4 bases, and 11 bases separated the two germline ends. The CDR3: CASSFDRTTGELFF. The CDR3 DNA follows: TGTGCCAGCAGCTTCGACAGAACCACCGGGGAGCTGTTTTTT.

This clonotype was seen repeatedly, ten times or more. The V and J genes are TRBV12-3 or TRBV12-4 and TRBJ1-2, with a possible D match to TRBD1 (6 bases). This CDR3 is built from 12 residues. Trimming cost V 5 bases and J 2 bases, with 6 bases left between them. CDR3 bases: TGTGCCAGCAGTGGACAGAACTATGGCTACACCTTC. Translation: CASSGQNYGYTF.

This clonotype was detected a few times. CDR3 in DNA: TGTGCCAGCAGTTACGGGGCCTACGACTCCTATGGCTACACCTTC. Translating gives CASSYGAYDSYGYTF. The gene calls are TRBV6-5 and TRBJ1-2; D may be TRBD1 (5 bases). V lost 2 bases to trimming and J lost 4 bases, with 14 bases between them. The germline CDR1 and CDR2 sequences are MNHEY and SVGAGI. This CDR3 is built from 15 residues.

This clonotype was counted ten times or more. This sequence joins TRBV5-1 and TRBJ2-7; the D gene is possibly TRBD1 (5 bases). The V gene lost 2 bases and the J gene lost 1 base, with 7 bases spanning the gap. The germline V gene encodes CDR1 SGHRS and CDR2 YFSETQ. The CDR3 spans 13 residues. The CDR3: CASSFDRSYEQYF. Here the CDR3 DNA reads TGCGCCAGCAGCTTCGACAGATCCTACGAGCAGTACTTC.

This clonotype showed up many times. The CDR3 sequence is CASSFAGGQPYEQYF. In DNA, the CDR3 is TGTGCCAGCAGTTTCGCCGGGGGACAGCCCTACGAGCAGTACTTC. The chain has TRBV12-3 or TRBV12-4 and TRBJ2-7; D may be TRBD1 (7 bases). The V gene lost 3 bases and the J gene lost 2 bases, with 14 bases spanning the gap. This CDR3 is 15 amino acids long.

This clonotype showed up many times. One junction end does not reproduce the germline sequence, and a read error may be involved. The V and J genes are TRBV10-3 and TRBJ2-7; D is perhaps TRBD1 (5 bases). This CDR3 region has 15 residues. Germline CDR1 is ENHRY and CDR2 is SYGVKD. This chain's CDR3 is CATMGPFRSSCEQYF. DNA of the CDR3: TGTGCCACCATGGGGCCTTTCCGGAGCTCCTGCGAGCAGTACTTC.

This clonotype was detected many times. CDR3 residues: CASSVSLGGGDTEAFF. The CDR3 DNA reads as TGTGCCAGCAGCGTGTCGTTAGGGGGTGGAGACACTGAAGCTTTCTTT. This chain joins TRBV9 and TRBJ1-1, with D possibly being TRBD1 (6 bases). The CDR3 runs 16 residues. V was trimmed by 2 bases and J by 3 bases, leaving 17 bases between them. Germline V lookup: CDR1 SGDLS, CDR2 YYNGEE.

This clonotype showed up many times. V and J are TRBV6-5 and TRBJ1-5, with 12 bases lining up with TRBD1. Trimming cost V 4 bases and J 0 bases; bases outside gene matches: 4. The CDR3 has 17 residues. Germline V lookup: CDR1 MNHEY, CDR2 SVGAGI. CDR3 in amino acids: CASSLGQGAGSNQPQHF. The CDR3 DNA is TGTGCCAGCAGTTTGGGACAGGGGGCCGGTAGCAATCAGCCCCAGCATTTT.